This T cell receptor (beta chain) was identified in a study of human CD8 memory T cell subsets. This CDR3 contains 17 residues. Per germline, CDR1 SGHDN and CDR2 FVKESK. Sequencing libraries of TCR beta were made by UMI-labeled 5' RACE. With the 5' RACE reads reprocessed, TCRdb shows one record per CDR3 protein and no DNA. The table for this sample gives about 5,800 distinct CDR3 sequences. Early memory CD8+ T cells that were CCR7+ PD-1+ TIGIT+ and had exhausted-like traits were the TPEX cells. The PBMC were taken from buffy coats given by healthy donors. The authors obtained RNA from duplicate vials, each holding 150,000 sorted CD8+ T cells, for every subset.

The TCR originated in a human donor in good health. The rearrangement links TRBV14 to TRBJ1-2; TCRdb reports TRBD1, a call that lacks DNA to check it against. The sequenced material came from CD8+ T cells from PBMCs. The CDR3 sequence: CASSRTLRDAINYGYTF.